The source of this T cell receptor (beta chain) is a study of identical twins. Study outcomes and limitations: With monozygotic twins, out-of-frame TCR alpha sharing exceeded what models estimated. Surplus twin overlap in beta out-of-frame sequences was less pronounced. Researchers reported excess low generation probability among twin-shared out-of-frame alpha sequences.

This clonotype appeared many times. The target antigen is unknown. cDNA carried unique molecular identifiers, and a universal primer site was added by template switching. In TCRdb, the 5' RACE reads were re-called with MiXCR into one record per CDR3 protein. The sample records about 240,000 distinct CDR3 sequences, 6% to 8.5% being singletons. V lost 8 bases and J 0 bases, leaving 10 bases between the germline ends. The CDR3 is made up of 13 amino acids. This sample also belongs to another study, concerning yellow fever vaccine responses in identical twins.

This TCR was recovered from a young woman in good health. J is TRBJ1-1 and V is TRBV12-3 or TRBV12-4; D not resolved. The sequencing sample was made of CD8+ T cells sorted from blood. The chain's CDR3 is CASAYSLNTEAFF. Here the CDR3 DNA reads TGTGCCAGCGCCTACAGCTTGAACACTGAAGCTTTCTTT.